This T cell receptor (beta chain) was documented in a study of T-cell memory formation after mild COVID-19. Study in general: The TCR clusters were mostly specific to one donor. Points from the study as a whole: CD4/CD8 balance characterized clones contracting day 15 to 85, and CD4+ skew characterized later expanders. Mainly in CM and EM were contracting CD4+ clones; CD8+ were in EMRA.

About this clonotype: Its antigen is unknown.

Germline values: CDR1 SNHLY, CDR2 FYNNEI. This CDR3 spans 16 amino acids. Trimming at V came to 6 bases and at J to 5 bases, leaving 14 bases not matched to a gene. TCRdb independently ran MiXCR on the 5' RACE reads; one entry per CDR3 protein. The data hold hundreds of thousands of distinct CDR3 sequences, with less than 25% observed a single time. Specimen: PBMCs or a T cell subset sorted from them (not recorded which). This sequence was found in an adult woman who had mild COVID-19 (a few samples of this study predate the infection). Cell type and time point are not known. This chain joins TRBV2 and TRBJ2-3; TRBD2 aligns across 7 bases. The chain's CDR3 is CASSLQAGLKGDTQYF. The CDR3 nucleotides read TGTGCCAGCAGCCTCCAAGCGGGACTCAAGGGAGATACGCAGTATTTT.